Listed below are T cell receptor beta chains from one sample, sequenced in a study of blood T cells in healthy people across ages. From the 5' RACE reads, TCRdb called clonotypes with MiXCR, one entry per CDR3 protein. The sample holds 800,000 to 1,000,000 distinct CDR3 sequences, 45% to 50% seen once. The sample consisted of blood. All receptors come from a man aged 25-45 years in good health. The conserved cysteine and the conserved F or W are not part of the CDR3 here. Size values are once, few and many counts, or a class for expanded clones, and some rows have none.

j_call | v_call | clone_size | cdr3_aa
TRBJ1-4 | TRBV4-1 | NA | ASSQGGGVREKLF
NA | TRBV4-2 | NA | ASSQEETPETQY
TRBJ2-4 | TRBV3-1 | few | ASSQVGLGNIQY
TRBJ2-3 | TRBV6-6 | few | ASSWGQAPSTDTQY
TRBJ2-3 | TRBV7-2 | many | ASSLNSRDTQY
TRBJ1-6 | TRBV20-1 | few | SASTGRSYNSPLH
TRBJ2-7 | TRBV10-3 | NA | ASRGTGQPYEQY
TRBJ2-3 | TRBV3-1 | NA | ASRIQGTDTQY
TRBJ2-3 | TRBV15 | NA | ATSRASTDTQY
TRBJ2-1 | TRBV5-5 | NA | ASSRLAVVTYNEQF
TRBJ2-5 | TRBV7-2 | many | ASSRTSGGAETQY
TRBJ1-6 | TRBV6-5 | NA | ASSYSYLSRLSYNSPLH
TRBJ1-5 | TRBV12-3/TRBV12-4 | few | ASSLEWRDRDQPQH
TRBJ1-2 | TRBV5-5 | NA | ASSFEEIPYGYT
TRBJ2-1 | TRBV20-1 | NA | SASPLSGSSYNEQF
TRBJ2-7 | TRBV3-1 | few | ASSQVDGAGYEQY
TRBJ2-7 | TRBV6-2/TRBV6-3 | NA | ASRRLAGQLSYEQY
TRBJ2-7 | TRBV4-2 | NA | ASSHQTGPYEQY
NA | TRBV7-7 | NA | ANSSGQGFGEQY
TRBJ1-4 | TRBV12-3/TRBV12-4 | few | ASSPGTGREKLF
TRBJ1-2 | TRBV6-5 | NA | ASSYSSGQGGYGYT
TRBJ2-1 | TRBV11-2 | NA | ASSLEGGGRYNEQF
TRBJ2-3 | TRBV3-1 | few | ASSQQRGPNTDTQY
TRBJ2-1 | TRBV7-2 | NA | ASSLHPSGEQF
TRBJ1-4 | TRBV4-3 | NA | ASSQSDRVGEKLF
TRBJ1-5 | TRBV27 | NA | ASSVLGGAQH
TRBJ2-1 | TRBV12-3/TRBV12-4 | NA | ASSFLASGIKNEQF
TRBJ2-5 | TRBV7-2 | NA | ARSFDRFQETQY
TRBJ1-1 | TRBV9 | NA | ASSVGGGQGGMNTEAF
TRBJ2-7 | TRBV6-1 | few | ASSGIQGSSYEQY